This T cell receptor (beta chain) was retrieved from a study of blood T cells in healthy people across ages (dated by TCRdb to between 2015 and 2016). General notes on the study: In model experiments, template switching captured about one uniquely barcoded TCR beta cDNA molecule for every two T cells. To avoid experimental bias, donors of different ages were distributed randomly across sequencing lanes. Four age groups were formed from the donors: young (average about 16 years), middle-aged (approximately 39), aged (62) and long-lived (roughly 81). To track age-related changes in TCR beta repertoire diversity, the study relied on deep sequencing normalized with unique cDNA molecular identifiers. For two donors (one aged 18 to 30 and one aged 80 or older), the study analyzed two additional independent replicas of 1 million unique cDNA reads from the same blood draw.

The V end loses 3 bases and the J end loses 0 bases, and a stretch of 13 bases separates them. Taken from cysteine to phenylalanine, the CDR3 has 16 residues. Here the CDR3 DNA is all that survives: 48 bases in frame from base 1. From the germline V gene, CDR1 is ENHRY and CDR2 is SYGVKD. Donors were approximately 42 systemically healthy Caucasian individuals from Russia aged roughly 6 to 90 years. Each donor gave ten milliliters of peripheral blood, drawn into EDTA-treated Vacutainer tubes. Ficoll-Paque density-gradient centrifugation was used to isolate PBMCs, with at least 7 million per sample. Total RNA, at least 6 micrograms per sample, was extracted from PBMCs with Trizol reagent. The percentages of naive CD45RAhigh/CD27high T cells were determined by flow cytometry on a PBMC aliquot from every donor. Libraries were built with 5' RACE. Sequencing took place on an Illumina HiSeq 2500. The second PCR ran for roughly 7 to 12 cycles and used a J-beta primer mix along with a sample-barcoded 5' primer. Each TCR beta cDNA molecule received a unique molecular identifier from a template-switch 5' adaptor carrying 12 random nucleotides. Each sample yielded at least 3 million CDR3-containing paired-end reads. First-strand cDNA was synthesized from all RNA with the Mint cDNA synthesis kit, primed by a TRBC-specific oligonucleotide. Following uracil-DNA glycosylase treatment, a first 18-cycle PCR with universal primers M1SS and BC2_uni_R was performed on all cDNA. The published analysis was carried out like this. Each sample was normalized by randomly selecting 1 million high-quality reads, each carrying a distinct molecular identifier. Reads sharing molecular identifiers were discarded rather than binned into consensus sequences. MiTCR, set to a Q25 quality threshold and the strictest error-elimination algorithm, was used for CDR3 identification, clonotype clustering and error correction. A nonparametric unseen species model with Euler transformation was used to estimate lower-bound total TCR beta diversity. TCRdb reprocessing: public reads trimmed at Q25 with fastp, clones called with MiXCR, in-frame beta chains kept. One record per CDR3 amino acid sequence lists the most common genes and DNA. The V and J calls shown here were made by TCRdb, not taken from the authors' results. In all, the sample holds about 1.8 million distinct CDR3 sequences, and around half of those were seen once. The ten biggest clones cover approximately 2% of the sample.

Overall results and qualifications from the work: Because donor CMV infection status was unknown, age-related changes in expanded clonotypes were potentially confounded. Compared with the aged group, the long-lived group had more naive CD4+ T cells, fewer expanded clones and increased TCR diversity, a pattern suggesting age selection. Observed TCR beta diversity correlated strongly with the percentage of naive T cells measured by flow cytometry. As age increased, observed TCR beta diversity per million T cells dropped in a roughly linear way, and a significant reduction was already evident by age 40. Because profiling used bulk unsorted PBMCs, naive and antigen-experienced compartments could not be compared conclusively. Total diversity estimates from one million sequenced T cells were considered lower bounds and underestimates.

Notes on this clonotype: Its antigen specificity is not known. The sample holds no much larger clone one base away, and base qualities are not on file.

Source material: blood. This sequence uses TRBV10-3 and TRBJ2-3; matching of 5 bases hints at TRBD1 as the D gene. The source of this sequence is a woman in her forties in good health. This receptor carries the CDR3 CAISDGARASTDTQYF. The sequence in DNA is TGTGCCATCAGTGATGGGGCTAGGGCTAGCACAGATACGCAGTATTTT.